A single sample is the source of the 32 T cell receptor beta chains below, sequenced in a study of beta chain features in type 1 diabetes (dated by TCRdb to the late 2010s). The method behind the library was the immunoSEQ multiplex PCR assay. The entire isolated RNA was reverse transcribed using the High Capacity cDNA Reverse Transcription Kit, and thus expressed TCRB transcripts were sequenced. As stored in TCRdb, this immuneACCESS dataset retains in-frame rearrangements with V and J assigned. A fraction of the clones does not appear; measured against another copy, unresolved V genes explain less than half of the discrepancy, and the remainder lacks a known reason. The sample table lists under 900,000 clones, roughly 16% of them with a count of one. The ten largest clones capture roughly 0.025% of the sample. The sequencing input was naive CD4+ T cells from blood. Explained via the paper, the cell subset or site label denotes: true naive CD4+ T cells. The receptor source for this set is a woman aged 18-29 years in good health.

The V call is TRBV18, the J call TRBJ2-3, with D hard to call. Germline assignment: CDR1 KGHSH and CDR2 LQKENI. The CDR3 runs 13 residues. Trimming pared 3 bases from V and 6 bases from J, leaving 10 bases between. The CDR3 nucleotides are TGTGCCAGCTCACCTGGCCTGGTCGATACGCAGTATTTT. Encoded protein: CASSPGLVDTQYF.

V and J are TRBV5-1 and TRBJ2-1; D ambiguous. Germline CDR1 SGHRS, CDR2 YFSETQ. V was shortened by 1 base and J by 7 bases, with 9 bases between the two germline ends. The CDR3 loop spans 13 amino acids. This CDR3 reads CASSLSQINEQFF. CDR3 nucleotide sequence: TGCGCCAGCAGCTTGTCTCAGATAAATGAGCAGTTCTTC. Together with reference TRBV5-1 and TRBJ2-1, the CDR3 gives the full variable domain: KAGVTQTPRYLIKTRGQQVTLSCSPISGHRSVSWYQQTPGQGLQFLFEYFSETQRNKGNFPGRFSGRQFSNSRSEMNVSTLELGDSALYLCASSLSQINEQFFGPGTRLTVL.

This clone was recorded a few times. This chain links TRBV18 with TRBJ1-2, with D perhaps matching TRBD1 (6 bases). Trimming cost V 1 base and J 4 bases, with 13 bases left between them. The CDR3 is made up of 15 amino acids. The V gene's germline CDR1 is KGHSH and CDR2 LQKENI. In nucleotides, the CDR3 is TGTGCCAGCTCACCACGGACCGGGACAAGCTATGGCTACACCTTC. It yields the protein CASSPRTGTSYGYTF.

This clone was detected a few times. The rearrangement uses TRBV5-1 and TRBJ2-7; the match to TRBD2 covers 7 bases. Germline trimming cut 1 base from V and 3 bases from J; bases unmatched to any gene: 7. The CDR3 sequence is 15 residues long. Germline V gives CDR1 SGHRS, CDR2 YFSETQ. The CDR3 reads CASSLTSSGYYEQYF. CDR3 in DNA: TGCGCCAGCAGCTTGACCTCTAGCGGATACTACGAGCAGTACTTC. Full variable domain (rest looked up from reference TRBV5-1 and TRBJ2-7): KAGVTQTPRYLIKTRGQQVTLSCSPISGHRSVSWYQQTPGQGLQFLFEYFSETQRNKGNFPGRFSGRQFSNSRSEMNVSTLELGDSALYLCASSLTSSGYYEQYFGPGTRLTVT.

The CDR3 protein is CASSLPGSLETQYF. For the CDR3, the DNA is TGTGCCAGCAGTTTACCAGGGAGTTTGGAGACCCAGTACTTC. The chain couples TRBV28 to TRBJ2-5, with D possibly called TRBD1 or TRBD2 (5 bases each). V was pared by 2 bases and J by 5 bases, with 12 bases between. The CDR3 contains 14 residues. The germline V gene encodes CDR1 MDHEN and CDR2 SYDVKM.

This clone was seen only a few times. The chain combines TRBV28 with TRBJ1-1; D perhaps matches TRBD1 (6 bases). Per germline, CDR1 MDHEN and CDR2 SYDVKM. The CDR3 has 13 residues. The V and J ends lost 10 bases and 1 base respectively, with 13 bases between them. The CDR3 region has the DNA TGTGCCACTGGAGTGGACAGGAACACTGAAGCTTTCTTT. It encodes CATGVDRNTEAFF.

This chain joins TRBV5-1 and TRBJ2-2; D remains unclear. Looked up from germline, CDR1 is SGHRS and CDR2 is YFSETQ. V was clipped by 2 bases and J by 0 bases, with 11 bases between them. This CDR3 is built from 16 residues. The DNA for the CDR3 is TGCGCCAGCAGCTTCGCGAGGCTAACGAACACCGGGGAGCTGTTTTTT. Protein: CASSFARLTNTGELFF.

On this clone: The junction departs from the called germline gene at one end, perhaps through a read error. This chain uses TRBV6-5 with TRBJ2-4; 9 nucleotides agree with TRBD1. In germline, CDR1 is MNHEY, CDR2 SVGAGI. The CDR3 has 15 amino acids. In DNA, the CDR3 is TGTGCCATCAGTCGGGACAGGGTAGCCAAAAACATTCAGTACTTC. It specifies CAISRDRVAKNIQYF.

The chain couples TRBV28 to TRBJ1-5; TRBD1 matches 8 bases. Trimming removed 6 bases from V and 7 bases from J; junction bases left unmatched: 8. The CDR3 is made up of 14 amino acids. Germline V lookup: CDR1 MDHEN, CDR2 SYDVKM. The CDR3 coding sequence is TGTGCCAGCAGATATCCAGGGGGCGGGCAGCCCCAGCATTTT. Its translation: CASRYPGGGQPQHF. The complete variable domain, with remaining parts taken from reference TRBV28 and TRBJ1-5, reads DVKVTQSSRYLVKRTGEKVFLECVQDMDHENMFWYRQDPGLGLRLIYFSYDVKMKEKGDIPEGYSVSREKKERFSLILESASTNQTSMYLCASRYPGGGQPQHFGDGTRLSIL.

This chain joins TRBV28 and TRBJ1-2; the D is unclear. Trimming cost V 6 bases and J 8 bases, with 10 bases left between them. This CDR3 has 11 amino acids. The germline V gene encodes CDR1 MDHEN and CDR2 SYDVKM. CDR3 residues: CASRTGSGYTF. The DNA for the CDR3 is TGTGCCAGCAGGACCGGGAGCGGCTACACCTTC.

This clone was seen a handful of times. The genes are TRBV20-1 and TRBJ1-2, with D uncertain. Germline assignment: CDR1 DFQATT and CDR2 SNEGSKA (reference sequence). The CDR3 totals 11 residues. V dropped 4 bases and J dropped 8 bases, with 11 bases sitting between them. The DNA for the CDR3 is TGCAGTGCTACCCCGGCGGGGGGCTACACCTTC. Its translation is CSATPAGGYTF.

The V call is TRBV18, the J call TRBJ2-7; 9 nucleotides match TRBD2. CDR1 KGHSH and CDR2 LQKENI come from the germline V gene. The CDR3 is 18 amino acids. V lost 3 bases to trimming and J lost 1 base; unmatched junction nucleotides: 13. The CDR3 loop is CASSPNAAGGPSSYEQYF. CDR3 DNA sequence: TGTGCCAGCTCACCTAATGCCGCGGGAGGGCCGTCGTCCTACGAGCAGTACTTC.

The rearrangement joins TRBV6-5 to TRBJ2-3, with 7 bases fitting TRBD2. This CDR3 comprises 15 residues. Germline V CDR1 and CDR2: MNHEY, SVGAGI. Unmatched junction bases numbered 6, after V lost 6 bases and J lost 0 bases. The CDR3 loop reads CASSLLAASTDTQYF. DNA for the CDR3: TGTGCCAGCAGCCTTCTAGCGGCTAGCACAGATACGCAGTATTTT.

CDR3 nucleotides: TGTGCCAGCAGCCAAGGGACTAGCGGCATACACTACAATGAGCAGTTCTTC. Its protein product is CASSQGTSGIHYNEQFF. The V gene is TRBV4-2, the J gene TRBJ2-1, with 10 bases matching TRBD2. CDR1 LGHNA and CDR2 YNFKEQ come from the germline V gene. The length of the CDR3 is 17 residues. V trimming: 1 base; J trimming: 3 bases; junction bases outside the gene matches: 6.

A few counts support this clone. This chain connects TRBV15 to TRBJ2-7; possibly TRBD1 for D (6 bases). The CDR3 totals 13 residues. Trimming took 3 bases from V and 13 from J, leaving 19 bases between them. Germline CDR1 LNHNV, CDR2 YYDKDF (reference sequence). The CDR3 nucleotides are TGTGCCACCAGCAGGTACCCCCGGGACATTCAATACTTC. Its translation: CATSRYPRDIQYF.

The chain joins TRBV5-1 to TRBJ2-3; D not resolved. V lost 0 bases and J 2 bases, leaving 7 bases between the germline ends. This CDR3 has 14 amino acids. Germline loops: CDR1 SGHRS, CDR2 YFSETQ. As DNA, the CDR3 is TGCGCCAGCAGCTTGGCCCAAGTCACAGATACGCAGTATTTT. This sequence encodes CASSLAQVTDTQYF.

The J gene is TRBJ2-2, the V gene TRBV29-1, with TRBD1 identical over 7 bases. The trim removed 5 bases at V and 4 bases at J, leaving 7 bases unmatched. Germline V gives CDR1 SQVTM, CDR2 ANQGSEA. The CDR3 totals 14 residues. CDR3 residues: CSVPTGKGTGELFF. The CDR3 DNA reads TGCAGCGTTCCGACAGGGAAGGGCACCGGGGAGCTGTTTTTT.

The chain combines TRBV4-2 with TRBJ2-7; a possible D gene is TRBD2 (7 bases). V was cut by 1 base and J by 3 bases, with 19 bases left in between. There are 17 residues in the CDR3. Per germline, CDR1 LGHNA and CDR2 YNFKEQ. CDR3 nucleotide sequence: TGTGCCAGCAGCCAAGCCCCGGGGGCTAGCGGAAACTACGAGCAGTACTTC. Amino acid sequence: CASSQAPGASGNYEQYF.

J is TRBJ1-6 and V is TRBV14, with D hard to call. With 1 base removed from V and 8 bases from J, the gap between germline ends came to 12 bases. The CDR3 extends over 15 amino acids. The V gene's germline CDR1 is SGHDN and CDR2 FVKESK. The chain's CDR3 is CASSQGWPEYSPLHF. CDR3 DNA: TGTGCCAGCAGCCAAGGGTGGCCAGAGTATTCACCCCTCCACTTT.

In the case of this clone: This sample also contains other DNA sequences that code for the same CDR3. This chain joins TRBV7-3 and TRBJ2-1; the match to TRBD2 covers 7 bases. V gave up 5 bases and J gave up 2 bases; unmatched junction bases: 6. The CDR3 is 15 amino acids. Germline assignment: CDR1 SGHTA and CDR2 FQGTGA. The DNA of the CDR3 is TGTGCCAGCAGCCTAAGACTAGCAGCCTACAATGAGCAGTTCTTC. This encodes CASSLRLAAYNEQFF.

The V and J genes are TRBV5-6 and TRBJ2-2; the D gene is possibly TRBD1 (5 bases). The CDR3 runs 16 residues. V shed 2 bases and J shed 3 bases, with 14 bases lying between them. Germline lookup yields CDR1 SGHDT and CDR2 YYEEEE. CDR3 nucleotide sequence: TGTGCCAGCAGCTTCCGCCTAGGGGCGGACACCGGGGAGCTGTTTTTT. It is translated as CASSFRLGADTGELFF. Using reference TRBV5-6 and TRBJ2-2 for the parts outside the CDR3, the full variable domain is DAGVTQSPTHLIKTRGQQVTLRCSPKSGHDTVSWYQQALGQGPQFIFQYYEEEERQRGNFPDRFSGHQFPNYSSELNVNALLLGDSALYLCASSFRLGADTGELFFGEGSRLTVL.

V gene TRBV29-1 combines with J gene TRBJ2-1, with 9 bases lining up with TRBD1. This CDR3 has 14 amino acids. The germline CDR1 and CDR2 sequences are SQVTM and ANQGSEA. J was trimmed by 8 bases and V by 6 bases; bases with no gene match: 11. DNA of the CDR3: TGCAGCGTCCCTCCGGGACAGGGTGCATATGAGCAGTTCTTC. Translated, it gives CSVPPGQGAYEQFF.

This clone has more than one count but fewer than ten. The V and J genes are TRBV2 and TRBJ2-5; the D is unclear. Trimming pared 2 bases from V and 6 bases from J, leaving 7 bases between. In germline, CDR1 is SNHLY, CDR2 FYNNEI. CDR3 size: 12 residues. The CDR3 DNA sequence: TGTGCCAGCAGTGAATCAGCGCAGACCCAGTACTTC. Translated, it gives CASSESAQTQYF.

In its sample, this clone was seen a few times. The V and J genes are TRBV7-2 and TRBJ1-1, with a possible D match to TRBD1 (5 bases). Germline loops: CDR1 SGHTA, CDR2 FQGNSA. There are 14 residues in the CDR3. Between the trimmed V and J ends, which lost 3 bases and 3 bases, there was a span of 11 bases. CDR3 nucleotide sequence: TGTGCCAGCAGCTTTCAGGGTCGGTACACTGAAGCTTTCTTT. The encoded protein is CASSFQGRYTEAFF.

There are a few counts of this clone. The V gene is TRBV19, the J gene TRBJ2-3; D possibly corresponds to TRBD2 (5 bases). CDR1 and CDR2 (germline): LNHDA, SQIVND (reference sequence). This CDR3 is built from 16 residues. V gave up 3 bases and J gave up 0 bases, with 13 bases separating them. CDR3 loop: CASSMEAVTSTDTQYF. The CDR3 coding sequence is TGTGCCAGTAGTATGGAGGCAGTTACTAGCACAGATACGCAGTATTTT.

As for this clone: The identical CDR3 is also encoded by other nucleotide sequences in the sample. This chain connects TRBV20-1 to TRBJ2-7, with a tentative D call TRBD1 (5 bases). This CDR3 comprises 11 residues. The V gene lost 0 bases and the J gene lost 10 bases, with 10 bases spanning the gap. Germline assignment: CDR1 DFQATT and CDR2 SNEGSKA (reference sequence). The CDR3: CSARDLQAQYF. The DNA for the CDR3 is TGCAGTGCTAGAGACTTACAGGCTCAGTACTTC.

The chain has TRBV7-8 and TRBJ2-3; weak D call: TRBD2 (6 bases). CDR1 is SGHVS, CDR2 FQNEAQ, per germline. The length of the CDR3 is 15 residues. V was clipped by 2 bases and J by 1 base, with 10 bases between them. CDR3 residues: CASSLLPSGTDTQYF. For the CDR3, the DNA is TGTGCCAGCAGCTTACTTCCTAGCGGCACAGATACGCAGTATTTT.

The chain uses TRBV6-6 and TRBJ2-1, with D possibly matching TRBD2 (6 bases). CDR1 and CDR2 from the germline V gene are MNHNY and SVGAGI (reference sequence). This CDR3 has 14 amino acids. The V gene lost 4 bases and the J gene lost 6 bases, with 13 bases spanning the gap. The CDR3 region is CASSFRLDSNEQFF. Here the CDR3 DNA reads TGTGCCAGCAGTTTTAGACTAGACAGCAATGAGCAGTTCTTC.

In this sample, this clone turned up a few times. The CDR3 region is CASSFPSGGLWETQYF. The CDR3 DNA reads TGTGCCAGCAGTTTCCCCAGTGGGGGTCTGTGGGAGACCCAGTACTTC. The rearrangement links TRBV28 to TRBJ2-5; D is possibly TRBD1 or TRBD2 (5 bases each). Germline CDR1 reads MDHEN; CDR2 reads SYDVKM. The CDR3 consists of 16 residues. With 3 bases removed from V and 5 bases from J, the gap between germline ends came to 19 bases.

V is TRBV5-1 and J is TRBJ2-7; TRBD2 is a possible D gene (6 bases). Trimming removed 3 bases from V and 6 bases from J, with 16 bases in between. The germline gives CDR1 SGHRS, CDR2 YFSETQ. This CDR3 is 14 amino acids long. The CDR3 reads CASSSGLVSGEQYF. The CDR3 DNA reads TGCGCCAGCAGCTCGGGACTCGTAAGTGGCGAGCAGTACTTC. The variable domain in full, completed from reference TRBV5-1 and TRBJ2-7, reads KAGVTQTPRYLIKTRGQQVTLSCSPISGHRSVSWYQQTPGQGLQFLFEYFSETQRNKGNFPGRFSGRQFSNSRSEMNVSTLELGDSALYLCASSSGLVSGEQYFGPGTRLTVT.

The rearrangement links TRBV7-2 to TRBJ2-2, with D uncertain. Trimming took off 0 bases at V and 0 bases at J, with 11 bases between the two ends. Germline loops: CDR1 SGHTA, CDR2 FQGNSA. This CDR3 contains 17 residues. CDR3 residues: CASSLAIGSANTGELFF. DNA of the CDR3: TGTGCCAGCAGCTTAGCGATCGGGTCCGCGAACACCGGGGAGCTGTTTTTT.

On this clone: Different DNA sequences within this sample yield the same CDR3. The rearrangement joins TRBV25-1 to TRBJ2-3, with D uncertain. V shed 2 bases and J shed 3 bases, with 3 bases lying between them. This CDR3 region has 12 residues. Germline values: CDR1 MGHDK, CDR2 SYGVNS. The DNA of the CDR3 is TGTGCCAGCAGTGAAGTAACAGATACGCAGTATTTT. It codes for CASSEVTDTQYF.